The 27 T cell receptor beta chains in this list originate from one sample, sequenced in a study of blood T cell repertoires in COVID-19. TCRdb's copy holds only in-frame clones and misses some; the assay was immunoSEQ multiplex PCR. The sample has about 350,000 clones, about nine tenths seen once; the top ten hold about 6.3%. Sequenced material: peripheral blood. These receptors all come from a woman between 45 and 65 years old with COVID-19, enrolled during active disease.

CDR3 sequence (DNA): TGTGCCAGCAGTAAAGCTAGCGGGAATACCGGGGCCAACGTCCTGACTTTC. This codes for CASSKASGNTGANVLTF. This rearrangement joins TRBV28 to TRBJ2-6; TRBD2 matches 9 bases. Germline V gene data show CDR1 as MDHEN and CDR2 as SYDVKM. The CDR3 runs to 17 residues. The V segment lost 5 bases and the J segment 4 bases; nucleotides outside the gene matches: 9.

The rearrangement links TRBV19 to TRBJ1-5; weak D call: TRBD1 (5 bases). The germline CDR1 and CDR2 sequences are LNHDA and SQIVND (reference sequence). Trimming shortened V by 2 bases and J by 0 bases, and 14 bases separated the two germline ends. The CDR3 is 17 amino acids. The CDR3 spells CASSIYRTLNSNQPQHF. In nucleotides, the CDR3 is TGTGCCAGTAGTATATACAGGACACTTAATAGCAATCAGCCCCAGCATTTT.

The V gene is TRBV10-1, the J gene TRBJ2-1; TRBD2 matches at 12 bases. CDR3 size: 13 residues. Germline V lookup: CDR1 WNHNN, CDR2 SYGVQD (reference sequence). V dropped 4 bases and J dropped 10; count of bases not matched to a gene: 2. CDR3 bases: TGCGCCAGCAGTGCGGGACTAGCGGGCGAGCAGTTCTTC. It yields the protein CASSAGLAGEQFF.

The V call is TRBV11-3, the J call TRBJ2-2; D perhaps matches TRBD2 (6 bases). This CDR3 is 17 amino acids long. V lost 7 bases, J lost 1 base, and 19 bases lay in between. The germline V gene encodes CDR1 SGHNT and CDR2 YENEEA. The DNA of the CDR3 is TGTGCCAGCATGCTTAGTTCCTCCGGGAGGAACACCGGGGAGCTGTTTTTT. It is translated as CASMLSSSGRNTGELFF.

CDR3 protein: CASSLSRGTGNTIYF. The CDR3 DNA sequence: TGTGCCAGCAGCCTTAGCCGGGGTACTGGAAACACCATATATTTT. This rearrangement joins TRBV11-2 to TRBJ1-3; D remains unclear. CDR3 length: 15 amino acids. Germline V gene sequence: CDR1 SGHAT, CDR2 FQNNGV. The V and J ends lost 5 bases and 2 bases respectively, with 13 bases between them.

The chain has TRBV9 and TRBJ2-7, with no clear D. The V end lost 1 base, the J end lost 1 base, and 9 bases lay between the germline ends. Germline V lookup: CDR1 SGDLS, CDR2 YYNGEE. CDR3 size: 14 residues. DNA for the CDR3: TGTGCCAGCAGCGTATCCCCAGGTTCCTACGAGCAGTACTTC. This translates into CASSVSPGSYEQYF.

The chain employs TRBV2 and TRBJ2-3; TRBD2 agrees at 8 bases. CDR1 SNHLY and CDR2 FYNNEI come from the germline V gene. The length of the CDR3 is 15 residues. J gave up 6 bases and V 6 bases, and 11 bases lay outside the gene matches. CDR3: CASSASGGSFDTQYF. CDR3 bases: TGTGCCAGCAGCGCGTCGGGGGGGAGCTTTGATACGCAGTATTTT.

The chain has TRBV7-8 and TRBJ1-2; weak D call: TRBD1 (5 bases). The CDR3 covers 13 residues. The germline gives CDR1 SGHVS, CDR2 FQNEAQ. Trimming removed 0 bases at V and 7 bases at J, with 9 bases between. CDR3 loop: CASSLARGFGYTF. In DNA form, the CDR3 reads TGTGCCAGCAGCTTAGCGCGGGGGTTTGGCTACACCTTC. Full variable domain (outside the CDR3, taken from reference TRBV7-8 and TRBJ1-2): GAGVSQSPRYKVAKRGQDVALRCDPISGHVSLFWYQQALGQGPEFLTYFQNEAQLDKSGLPSDRFFAERPEGSVSTLKIQRTQQEDSAVYLCASSLARGFGYTFGSGTRLTVV.

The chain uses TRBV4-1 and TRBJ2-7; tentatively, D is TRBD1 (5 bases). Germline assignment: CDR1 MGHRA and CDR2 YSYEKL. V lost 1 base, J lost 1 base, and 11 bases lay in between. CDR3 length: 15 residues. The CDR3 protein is CASSQAGLGSYEQYF. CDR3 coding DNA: TGCGCCAGCAGCCAAGCAGGGTTGGGTTCCTACGAGCAGTACTTC.

CDR3 nucleotides: TGCGCCAGCAGCTTGGACGGGGGTTCTTCAGATACGCAGTATTTT. Translating gives CASSLDGGSSDTQYF. The V and J genes are TRBV5-1 and TRBJ2-3; TRBD2 might be the D (6 bases). Per the germline V gene, CDR1 is SGHRS and CDR2 is YFSETQ. V dropped 0 bases and J dropped 4 bases, with 12 bases sitting between them. This CDR3 is 15 amino acids long.

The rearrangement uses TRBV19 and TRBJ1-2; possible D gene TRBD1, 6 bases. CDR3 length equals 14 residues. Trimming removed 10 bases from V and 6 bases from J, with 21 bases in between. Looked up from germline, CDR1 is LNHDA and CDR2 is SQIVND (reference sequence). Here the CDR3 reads CATETGIGLDGYTF. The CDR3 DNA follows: TGTGCCACCGAAACAGGGATAGGGTTGGATGGCTACACCTTC.

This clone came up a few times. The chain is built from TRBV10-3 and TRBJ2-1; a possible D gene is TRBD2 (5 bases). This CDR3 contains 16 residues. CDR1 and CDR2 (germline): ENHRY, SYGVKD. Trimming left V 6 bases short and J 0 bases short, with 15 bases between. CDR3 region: CAIRFSDGGSYNEQFF. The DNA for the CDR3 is TGTGCCATCAGATTTTCGGACGGAGGCTCCTACAATGAGCAGTTCTTC.

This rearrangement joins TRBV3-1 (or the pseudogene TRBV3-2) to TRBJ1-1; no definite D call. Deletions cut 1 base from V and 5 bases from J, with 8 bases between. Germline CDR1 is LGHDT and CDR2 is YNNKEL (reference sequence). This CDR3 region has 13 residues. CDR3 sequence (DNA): TGTGCCAGCAGCCAAGCCGGTCTAACTGAAGCTTTCTTT. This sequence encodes CASSQAGLTEAFF.

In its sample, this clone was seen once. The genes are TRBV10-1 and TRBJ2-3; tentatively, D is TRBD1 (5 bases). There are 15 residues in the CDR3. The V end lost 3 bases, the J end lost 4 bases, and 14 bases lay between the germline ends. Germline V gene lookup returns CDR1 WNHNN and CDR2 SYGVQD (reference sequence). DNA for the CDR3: TGCGCCAGCAGTGACTCGGGCAGGGTTGCAGATACGCAGTATTTT. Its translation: CASSDSGRVADTQYF.

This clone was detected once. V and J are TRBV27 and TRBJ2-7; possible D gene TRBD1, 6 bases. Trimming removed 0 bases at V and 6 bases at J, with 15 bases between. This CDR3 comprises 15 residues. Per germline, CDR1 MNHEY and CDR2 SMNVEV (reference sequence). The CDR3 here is CASSLSARGYLEQYF. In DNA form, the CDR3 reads TGTGCCAGCAGTTTATCCGCCAGGGGTTATCTCGAGCAGTACTTC.

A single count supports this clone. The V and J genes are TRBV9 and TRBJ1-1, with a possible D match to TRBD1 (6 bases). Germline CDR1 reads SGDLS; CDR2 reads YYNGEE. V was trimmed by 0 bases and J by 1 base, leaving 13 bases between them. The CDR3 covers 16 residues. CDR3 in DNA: TGTGCCAGCAGCGTAGGGCAGGGGCTGGGGAACACTGAAGCTTTCTTT. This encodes CASSVGQGLGNTEAFF.

The CDR3 spells CASRDRVSGNTIYF. The CDR3 DNA is TGCGCCAGCAGAGATCGCGTCTCTGGAAACACCATATATTTT. The rearrangement joins TRBV5-1 to TRBJ1-3; unclear D gene. Germline CDR1 and CDR2: SGHRS and YFSETQ. This CDR3 is built from 14 residues. Deletions cut 5 bases from V and 0 bases from J, with 9 bases between. Full variable domain (outside the CDR3, taken from reference TRBV5-1 and TRBJ1-3): KAGVTQTPRYLIKTRGQQVTLSCSPISGHRSVSWYQQTPGQGLQFLFEYFSETQRNKGNFPGRFSGRQFSNSRSEMNVSTLELGDSALYLCASRDRVSGNTIYFGEGSWLTVV.

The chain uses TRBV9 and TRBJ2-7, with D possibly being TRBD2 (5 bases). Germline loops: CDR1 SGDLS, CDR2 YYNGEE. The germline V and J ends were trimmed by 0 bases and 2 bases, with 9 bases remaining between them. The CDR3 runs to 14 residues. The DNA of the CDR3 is TGTGCCAGCAGCGTAGGGCGGGCCGCCTACGAGCAGTACTTC. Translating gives CASSVGRAAYEQYF.

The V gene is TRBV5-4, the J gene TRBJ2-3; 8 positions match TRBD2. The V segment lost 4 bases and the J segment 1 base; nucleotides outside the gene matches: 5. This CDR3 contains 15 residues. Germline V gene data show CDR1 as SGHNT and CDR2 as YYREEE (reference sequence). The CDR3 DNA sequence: TGTGCCAGCAGCATCCAGACTAGCGGCACAGATACGCAGTATTTT. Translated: CASSIQTSGTDTQYF.

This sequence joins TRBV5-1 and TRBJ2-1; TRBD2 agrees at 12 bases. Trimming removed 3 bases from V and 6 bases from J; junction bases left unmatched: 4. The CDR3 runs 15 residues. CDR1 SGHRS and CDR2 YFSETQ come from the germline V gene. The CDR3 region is CASSSTSGSGNEQFF. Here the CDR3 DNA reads TGCGCCAGCAGCTCGACTAGCGGGAGCGGCAATGAGCAGTTCTTC.

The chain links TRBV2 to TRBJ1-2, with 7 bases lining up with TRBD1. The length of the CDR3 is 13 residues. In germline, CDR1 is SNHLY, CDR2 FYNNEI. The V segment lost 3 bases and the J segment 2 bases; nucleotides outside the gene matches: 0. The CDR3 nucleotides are TGTGCCAGCAGTGAGGGACAGAACTATGGCTACACCTTC. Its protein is CASSEGQNYGYTF. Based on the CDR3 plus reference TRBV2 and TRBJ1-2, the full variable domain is EPEVTQTPSHQVTQMGQEVILRCVPISNHLYFYWYRQILGQKVEFLVSFYNNEISEKSEIFDDQFSVERPDGSNFTLKIRSTKLEDSAMYFCASSEGQNYGYTFGSGTRLTVV.

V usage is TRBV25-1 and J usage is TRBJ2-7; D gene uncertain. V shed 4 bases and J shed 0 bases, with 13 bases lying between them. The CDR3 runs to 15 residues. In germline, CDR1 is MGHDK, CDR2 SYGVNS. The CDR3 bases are TGTGCCAGCAGTGGCCCGACAATCTCCTCCTACGAGCAGTACTTC. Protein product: CASSGPTISSYEQYF.

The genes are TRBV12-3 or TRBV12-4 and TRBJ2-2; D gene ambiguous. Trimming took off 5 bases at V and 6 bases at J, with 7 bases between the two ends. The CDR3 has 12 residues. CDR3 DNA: TGTGCCAGCAGTCTTTCGGCCGGGGAGCTGTTTTTT. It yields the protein CASSLSAGELFF.

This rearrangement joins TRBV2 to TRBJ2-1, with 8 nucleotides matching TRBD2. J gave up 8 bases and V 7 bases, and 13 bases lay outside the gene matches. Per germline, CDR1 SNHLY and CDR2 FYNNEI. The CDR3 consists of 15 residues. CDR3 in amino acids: CASIGAGGLWDEQFF. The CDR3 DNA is TGTGCCAGCATAGGGGCGGGAGGCCTCTGGGATGAGCAGTTCTTC. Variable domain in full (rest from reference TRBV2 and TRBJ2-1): EPEVTQTPSHQVTQMGQEVILRCVPISNHLYFYWYRQILGQKVEFLVSFYNNEISEKSEIFDDQFSVERPDGSNFTLKIRSTKLEDSAMYFCASIGAGGLWDEQFFGPGTRLTVL.

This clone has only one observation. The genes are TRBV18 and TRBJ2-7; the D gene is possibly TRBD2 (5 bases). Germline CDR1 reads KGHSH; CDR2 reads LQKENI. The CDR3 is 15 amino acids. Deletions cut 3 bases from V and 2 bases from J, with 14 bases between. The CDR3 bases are TGTGCCAGCTCACCTCAACTAGTATCCGCCTACGAGCAGTACTTC. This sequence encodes CASSPQLVSAYEQYF. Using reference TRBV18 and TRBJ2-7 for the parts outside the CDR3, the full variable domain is NAGVMQNPRHLVRRRGQEARLRCSPMKGHSHVYWYRQLPEEGLKFMVYLQKENIIDESGMPKERFSAEFPKEGPSILRIQQVVRGDSAAYFCASSPQLVSAYEQYFGPGTRLTVT.

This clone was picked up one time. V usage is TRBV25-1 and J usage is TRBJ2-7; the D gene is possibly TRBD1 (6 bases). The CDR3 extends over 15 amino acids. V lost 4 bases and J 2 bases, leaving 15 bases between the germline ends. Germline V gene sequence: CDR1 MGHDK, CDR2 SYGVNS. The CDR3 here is CASSGRTVAAYEQYF. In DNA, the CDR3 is TGTGCCAGCAGTGGGAGGACAGTGGCGGCCTACGAGCAGTACTTC.

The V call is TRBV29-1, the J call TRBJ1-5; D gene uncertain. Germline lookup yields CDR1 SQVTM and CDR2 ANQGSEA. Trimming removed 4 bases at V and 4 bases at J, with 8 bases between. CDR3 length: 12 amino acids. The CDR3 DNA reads TGCAGCGTTGGAGCCGGTAATCAGCCCCAGCATTTT. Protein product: CSVGAGNQPQHF.